The 30 T cell receptor beta chains listed next were all sequenced from one sample in a study of T cell clonotyping in hematopoietic cell transplantation. The method was immunoSEQ multiplex PCR; TCRdb's version includes in-frame clones alone and lacks a portion of them. In the table there are fewer than 6,000 clones, just under 75% of which are singletons. Sequenced material: PBMCs, taken 100 days after allogeneic stem cell transplant. These receptors all stem from a female patient between 50 and 60 years old who had an allogeneic stem cell transplant, so the T cells may come from the graft donor. Some clones in this sample may be carry-over from other donors' samples.

As to this clone: The junction differs from germline at one of its ends, possibly a read error. The gene calls are TRBV9 and TRBJ2-2; 11 bases align to TRBD2. Germline V gives CDR1 SGDLS, CDR2 YYNGEE. The CDR3 has 16 residues. The CDR3 sequence: CASTVAGGPDTGELFF. The CDR3 nucleotides read TGTGCCAGCACCGTAGCGGGAGGGCCTGACACCGGGGAGCTGTTTTTT.

The genes are TRBV10-2 and TRBJ2-2; 8 bases map to TRBD1. Losses at the gene ends were 6 bases for V and 6 bases for J; bases not matched to a gene: 3. This CDR3 is 13 amino acids long. Germline CDR1 is WSHSY and CDR2 is SAAADI. The CDR3 DNA follows: TGCGCCAGCAGGTCAGGGGGCCCCGGGGAGCTGTTTTTT. This sequence encodes CASRSGGPGELFF.

V usage is TRBV14 and J usage is TRBJ2-3; the match to TRBD1 covers 9 bases. This CDR3 has 17 residues. V shed 1 base, J shed 3 bases, and the junction held 8 bases outside the gene matches. Germline V CDR1 and CDR2: SGHDN, FVKESK. This CDR3 reads CASSQVEGQGRTDTQYF. In DNA, the CDR3 is TGTGCCAGCAGCCAAGTTGAAGGACAGGGGAGGACAGATACGCAGTATTTT.

CDR3 protein: CASSWTSGYEQYF. The CDR3 region has the DNA TGTGCCAGCAGCTGGACTAGCGGTTACGAGCAGTACTTC. The chain joins TRBV7-2 to TRBJ2-7; 10 positions match TRBD2. The CDR3 loop spans 13 amino acids. Germline values: CDR1 SGHTA, CDR2 FQGNSA. J lost 4 bases, V lost 4 bases, and 1 base had no gene match.

This clone was seen only a few times. This chain links TRBV6-6 with TRBJ2-7, with D unclear. Germline V gene data show CDR1 as MNHNY and CDR2 as SVGAGI (reference sequence). Trimming removed 2 bases from V and 9 bases from J, with 11 bases in between. This CDR3 contains 12 residues. The CDR3 bases are TGTGCCAGCAGTTACCGGGCCCCTCGGCAGTACTTC. Amino acids: CASSYRAPRQYF.

In this sample, this clone turned up once. The chain links TRBV20-1 to TRBJ1-4; D perhaps matches TRBD1 (5 bases). This CDR3 region has 9 residues. Germline loops: CDR1 DFQATT, CDR2 SNEGSKA (reference sequence). In DNA form, the CDR3 reads TGCTCCCGTGGGGGAAAACTGTTTTTT. This codes for CSRGGKLFF.

Only a few counts were recorded for this clone. The chain uses TRBV11-1 and TRBJ2-1; either TRBD1 or TRBD2 may fit D (6 bases each). CDR3 length: 14 residues. V was trimmed by 3 bases and J by 3 bases, leaving 9 bases between them. Germline lookup yields CDR1 SGHAT and CDR2 FQDESV (reference sequence). The CDR3 DNA reads as TGTGCCAGCAGCTTGGGGGGCTTCTACAATGAGCAGTTCTTC. Its translation is CASSLGGFYNEQFF.

The chain is built from TRBV7-2 and TRBJ1-2, with D unresolved. CDR1 is SGHTA, CDR2 FQGNSA, per germline. The V end was cut by 4 bases, the J end by 6 bases, with 18 bases between. The CDR3 sequence is 15 residues long. The CDR3: CASSSVRVELDGYTF. In DNA form, the CDR3 reads TGTGCCAGCAGCTCCGTTCGCGTAGAGTTGGATGGCTACACCTTC.

The gene calls are TRBV15 and TRBJ2-1; 8 positions agree with TRBD2. Germline CDR1 and CDR2: LNHNV and YYDKDF (reference sequence). The CDR3 spans 13 residues. V shed 2 bases and J 7 bases; nucleotides not matched to a gene: 1. The CDR3 spells CATSRSGGNEQFF. The CDR3 bases are TGTGCCACCAGCAGATCGGGGGGGAATGAGCAGTTCTTC.

This clone was picked up one time. The DNA for the CDR3 is TGTGCCAGCTCGACAGGGCGGGATAATGAGCAGTTCTTC. It codes for CASSTGRDNEQFF. The chain recombines TRBV18 with TRBJ2-1, with D perhaps TRBD1 (7 bases). CDR3 size: 13 residues. Germline-derived CDR1 and CDR2 are KGHSH and LQKENI. V lost 6 bases, J lost 7 bases, and 13 bases lay in between.

There are a few counts of this clone. The chain joins TRBV14 to TRBJ2-1, with 16 bases aligning to TRBD2. Germline trimming cut 4 bases from V and 5 bases from J; bases unmatched to any gene: 11. Germline V lookup: CDR1 SGHDN, CDR2 FVKESK. CDR3 length: 19 amino acids. The CDR3 DNA reads as TGTGCCAGCAGCCCCCTATCGGGACTAGCGGGAGGGAGTCACAATGAGCAGTTCTTC. It codes for CASSPLSGLAGGSHNEQFF.

J is TRBJ2-5 and V is TRBV5-4; D remains ambiguous. The V end was cut by 2 bases, the J end by 4 bases, with 12 bases between. CDR1 and CDR2 from the germline V gene are SGHNT and YYREEE (reference sequence). The CDR3 has 14 residues. CDR3 in amino acids: CASSLADSLETQYF. The CDR3 nucleotides are TGTGCCAGCAGCTTAGCAGACTCCCTAGAGACCCAGTACTTC.

V is TRBV7-2 and J is TRBJ2-3, with 7 bases fitting TRBD2. The V gene end was trimmed by 3 bases and the J gene end by 1 base; junction bases not matched to a gene: 13. The CDR3 has 18 amino acids. The germline CDR1 and CDR2 sequences are SGHTA and FQGNSA. DNA for the CDR3: TGTGCCAGCAGCTTGACCCTTGGCGGGAGATGGGGCACAGATACGCAGTATTTT. Translated, it gives CASSLTLGGRWGTDTQYF.

The chain recombines TRBV6-6 with TRBJ1-2; TRBD1 is a possible D gene (5 bases). Germline assignment: CDR1 MNHNY and CDR2 SVGAGI (reference sequence). CDR3 length equals 13 residues. The V gene lost 5 bases and the J gene lost 8 bases, with 15 bases spanning the gap. This CDR3 is CASSTQGMRGYTF. As DNA, the CDR3 is TGTGCCAGCAGTACCCAGGGTATGCGAGGCTACACCTTC.

In its sample, this clone was seen once. J is TRBJ1-2 and V is TRBV5-4, with D tentatively TRBD1 (6 bases). V was trimmed by 0 bases and J by 8 bases, leaving 14 bases between them. CDR1 and CDR2 (germline): SGHNT, YYREEE (reference sequence). The CDR3 is made up of 14 amino acids. The CDR3 DNA follows: TGTGCCAGCAGCTTGGGGCAGGGGTCCGGCGGCTACACCTTC. It encodes CASSLGQGSGGYTF.

The chain is built from TRBV5-1 and TRBJ2-1; TRBD1 matches at 9 bases. From germline, CDR1 is SGHRS and CDR2 YFSETQ. V lost 4 bases and J lost 9; bases outside the gene matches: 8. The CDR3 totals 14 residues. The CDR3 protein is CASSPGTGRFEQFF. In DNA form, the CDR3 reads TGCGCCAGCAGCCCCGGGACAGGGAGGTTTGAGCAGTTCTTC.

The chain links TRBV5-5 to TRBJ2-2, with D possibly being TRBD2 (6 bases). Trimming took off 4 bases at V and 1 base at J, with 17 bases between the two ends. This CDR3 region has 17 residues. Germline values: CDR1 SGHKS, CDR2 YYEKEE (reference sequence). CDR3 residues: CASSPLDGSGNTGELFF. For the CDR3, the DNA is TGTGCCAGCAGCCCTCTTGACGGTAGCGGGAACACCGGGGAGCTGTTTTTT. Based on the CDR3 plus reference TRBV5-5 and TRBJ2-2, the full variable domain is DAGVTQSPTHLIKTRGQQVTLRCSPISGHKSVSWYQQVLGQGPQFIFQYYEKEERGRGNFPDRFSARQFPNYSSELNVNALLLGDSALYLCASSPLDGSGNTGELFFGEGSRLTVL.

Worth noting for this clone: This same CDR3 is encoded by further DNA sequences in the sample. V is TRBV10-2 and J is TRBJ1-5, with D hard to call. CDR1 is WSHSY and CDR2 is SAAADI in the germline V gene. Trimming stripped 4 bases from V and 0 bases from J, with 7 bases between. The CDR3 length is 14 residues. This CDR3 is CASSAGNSNQPQHF. DNA of the CDR3: TGCGCCAGCAGTGCCGGGAATAGCAATCAGCCCCAGCATTTT.

The chain carries TRBV5-6 and TRBJ1-2, with 8 bases matching TRBD1. The CDR3 is 16 residues long. Unmatched junction bases numbered 9, after V lost 4 bases and J lost 1 base. Per the germline V gene, CDR1 is SGHDT and CDR2 is YYEEEE. The DNA for the CDR3 is TGTGCCAGCAGCAGCAGGTGGGACAGGTATAACTATGGCTACACCTTC. This encodes CASSSRWDRYNYGYTF. The variable domain in full, with the rest retrieved from reference TRBV5-6 and TRBJ1-2, is DAGVTQSPTHLIKTRGQQVTLRCSPKSGHDTVSWYQQALGQGPQFIFQYYEEEERQRGNFPDRFSGHQFPNYSSELNVNALLLGDSALYLCASSSRWDRYNYGYTFGSGTRLTVV.

There are a few counts of this clone. The gene calls are TRBV18 and TRBJ1-3, with D possibly TRBD1 on 6 matching bases. V was shortened by 6 bases and J by 0 bases, with 12 bases between the two germline ends. Germline V gene data show CDR1 as KGHSH and CDR2 as LQKENI. The CDR3 sequence is 15 residues long. The CDR3 coding sequence is TGTGCCAGCTCTCGGCCAGGGGTCTCTGGAAACACCATATATTTT. Residues: CASSRPGVSGNTIYF.

The rearrangement uses TRBV7-3 and TRBJ2-7; 11 nucleotides match TRBD1. This CDR3 spans 14 amino acids. CDR1 and CDR2 from the germline V gene are SGHTA and FQGTGA. V lost 1 base, J lost 6 bases, and 2 bases stayed unmatched. The chain's CDR3 is CASSLRDRGSEQYF. CDR3 coding DNA: TGTGCCAGCAGCTTAAGGGACAGGGGGTCCGAGCAGTACTTC.

This clone was observed a handful of times. The CDR3 spells CASSLSGSGSTPTQYF. CDR3 DNA: TGTGCCAGCAGTTTATCGGGGAGCGGGTCAACCCCCACCCAGTACTTC. The genes are TRBV27 and TRBJ2-5, with D possibly being TRBD2 (6 bases). Germline V CDR1 and CDR2: MNHEY, SMNVEV (reference sequence). This CDR3 has 16 amino acids. V was cut by 0 bases and J by 8 bases, with 19 bases left in between.

In its sample, this clone is medium-sized. The chain combines TRBV6-1 with TRBJ1-5, with a weak D call TRBD1 (5 bases). Looked up from germline, CDR1 is MNHNS and CDR2 is SASEGT. CDR3 length: 15 residues. Trimming pared 0 bases from V and 4 bases from J, leaving 10 bases between. The CDR3 sequence is CASSEAGQQNQPQHF. In DNA, the CDR3 is TGTGCCAGCAGTGAAGCGGGGCAGCAGAATCAGCCCCAGCATTTT.

This chain links TRBV5-1 with TRBJ2-3, with 7 bases that match TRBD2. The CDR3 extends over 15 amino acids. From germline, CDR1 is SGHRS and CDR2 YFSETQ. The V segment lost 2 bases and the J segment 2 bases; nucleotides outside the gene matches: 5. CDR3 bases: TGCGCCAGCAGCTTTTTAGCGGGCTTCACAGATACGCAGTATTTT. It yields the protein CASSFLAGFTDTQYF.

Points on this clone: In the same sample, other DNA sequences code for this CDR3. The chain is built from TRBV4-3 and TRBJ2-7, with D perhaps being TRBD1 or TRBD2 (5 bases each). CDR1 and CDR2 from the germline V gene are LGHNA and YSLEER. The CDR3 is 15 residues long. Trimming stripped 2 bases from V and 2 bases from J, with 13 bases between. CDR3 sequence: CASSQLAGDAYEQYF. DNA of the CDR3: TGCGCCAGCAGCCAACTTGCTGGGGACGCCTACGAGCAGTACTTC.

With regard to this clone: A far larger clone is one base from this, pointing to a likely read error. The sample contains more than one DNA sequence encoding this CDR3. The chain carries TRBV6-4 and TRBJ1-5, with 8 bases that match TRBD1. The junction had 5 bases not matched to a gene; V was cut back by 5 bases and J by 5 bases. The germline CDR1 and CDR2 sequences are MRHNA and SNTAGT. There are 14 residues in the CDR3. CDR3 coding DNA: TGTGCCAGCAGTCCGGGACAGGTGTATCAGCCCCAGCATTTT. It specifies CASSPGQVYQPQHF.

The CDR3 reads CASSSSFGSNVYF. DNA for the CDR3: TGCGCCAGCAGTTCGTCTTTCGGGAGCAATGTCTACTTC. The V and J genes are TRBV10-2 and TRBJ2-7; tentatively, D is TRBD2 (6 bases). CDR1 and CDR2 (germline): WSHSY, SAAADI. V was pared by 5 bases and J by 13 bases, with 21 bases between. The CDR3 contains 13 residues.

The chain carries TRBV5-4 and TRBJ2-7; 7 positions match TRBD2. CDR3 size: 14 residues. Germline V lookup: CDR1 SGHNT, CDR2 YYREEE (reference sequence). With 4 bases clipped from V and 2 bases from J, the junction kept 6 bases outside the gene matches. The CDR3: CASSQRTRPYEQYF. The CDR3 DNA is TGTGCCAGCAGCCAACGGACTAGACCCTACGAGCAGTACTTC.

J is TRBJ2-7 and V is TRBV7-6, with TRBD2 matching 7 bases. V dropped 0 bases and J dropped 3; count of bases not matched to a gene: 2. Germline assignment: CDR1 SGHVS and CDR2 FNYEAQ. The CDR3 has 14 residues. The CDR3 DNA reads TGTGCCAGCAGCTTAGCGGGAGGGGACTACGAGCAGTACTTC. Protein product: CASSLAGGDYEQYF.

The chain has TRBV4-1 and TRBJ2-1; unclear D gene. V was clipped by 4 bases and J by 7 bases, with 11 bases between them. The CDR3 runs 13 residues. Germline V gives CDR1 MGHRA, CDR2 YSYEKL. The CDR3 DNA is TGCGCCAGCAGCCCCCCCCAGAGGAATGAGCAGTTCTTC. Amino acids: CASSPPQRNEQFF.